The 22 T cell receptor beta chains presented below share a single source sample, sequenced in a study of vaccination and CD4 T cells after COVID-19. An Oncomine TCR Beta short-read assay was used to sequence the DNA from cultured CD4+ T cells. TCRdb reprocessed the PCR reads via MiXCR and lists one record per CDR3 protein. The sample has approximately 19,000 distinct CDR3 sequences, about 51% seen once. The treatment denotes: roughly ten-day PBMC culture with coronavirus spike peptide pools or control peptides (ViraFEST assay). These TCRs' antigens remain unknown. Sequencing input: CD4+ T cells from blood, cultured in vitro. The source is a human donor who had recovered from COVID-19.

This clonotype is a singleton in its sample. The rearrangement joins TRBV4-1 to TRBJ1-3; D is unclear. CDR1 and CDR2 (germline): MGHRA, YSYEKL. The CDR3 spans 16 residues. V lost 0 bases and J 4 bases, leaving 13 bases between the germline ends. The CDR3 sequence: CASSQERAGAGNTIYF. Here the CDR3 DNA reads TGCGCCAGCAGCCAAGAGCGAGCGGGAGCCGGAAACACCATATATTTT.

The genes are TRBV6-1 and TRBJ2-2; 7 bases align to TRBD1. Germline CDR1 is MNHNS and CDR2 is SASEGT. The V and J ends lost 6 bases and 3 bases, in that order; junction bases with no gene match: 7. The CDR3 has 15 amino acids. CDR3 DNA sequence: TGTGCCAGCAGGCTCCGGGACAGAGACACCGGGGAGCTGTTTTTT. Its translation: CASRLRDRDTGELFF.

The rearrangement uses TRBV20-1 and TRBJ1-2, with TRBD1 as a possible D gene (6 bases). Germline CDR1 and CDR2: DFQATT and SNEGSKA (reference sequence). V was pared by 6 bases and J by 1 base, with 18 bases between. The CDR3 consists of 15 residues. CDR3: CSAPPGAPFNYGYTF. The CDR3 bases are TGCAGTGCGCCCCCAGGGGCCCCCTTTAACTATGGCTACACCTTC.

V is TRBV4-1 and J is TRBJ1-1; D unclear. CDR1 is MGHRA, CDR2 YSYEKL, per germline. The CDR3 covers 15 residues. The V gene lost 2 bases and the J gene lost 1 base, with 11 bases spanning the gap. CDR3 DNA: TGCGCCAGCAGCCAATCCGGACTGCCGAACACTGAAGCTTTCTTT. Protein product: CASSQSGLPNTEAFF.

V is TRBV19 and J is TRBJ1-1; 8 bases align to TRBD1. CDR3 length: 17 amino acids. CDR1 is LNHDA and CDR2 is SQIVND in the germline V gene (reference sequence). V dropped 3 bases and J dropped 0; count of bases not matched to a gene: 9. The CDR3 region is CASSISAGQGLNTEAFF. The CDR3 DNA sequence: TGTGCCAGTAGTATTAGCGCCGGACAGGGTCTGAACACTGAAGCTTTCTTT.

CDR3 in DNA: TGTGCCAGCAGACTACAGGGACATAGCAATCAGCCCCAGCATTTT. Its translation is CASRLQGHSNQPQHF. The chain carries TRBV6-1 and TRBJ1-5; D might be TRBD1 (6 bases). The CDR3 is made up of 15 amino acids. The germline V gene encodes CDR1 MNHNS and CDR2 SASEGT. V lost 6 bases and J 0 bases, leaving 12 bases between the germline ends.

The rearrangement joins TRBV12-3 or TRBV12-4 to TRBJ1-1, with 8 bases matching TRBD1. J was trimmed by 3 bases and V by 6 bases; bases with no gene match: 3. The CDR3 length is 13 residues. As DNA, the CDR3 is TGTGCCAGCAGGGAGACAGGGGACACTGAAGCTTTCTTT. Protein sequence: CASRETGDTEAFF.

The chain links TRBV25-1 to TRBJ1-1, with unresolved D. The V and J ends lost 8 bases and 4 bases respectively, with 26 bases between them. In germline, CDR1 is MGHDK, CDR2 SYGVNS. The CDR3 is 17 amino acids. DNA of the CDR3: TGTGCCAGCCGATCCATATTAGGGTCGGGGTTGGGCACTGAAGCTTTCTTT. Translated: CASRSILGSGLGTEAFF.

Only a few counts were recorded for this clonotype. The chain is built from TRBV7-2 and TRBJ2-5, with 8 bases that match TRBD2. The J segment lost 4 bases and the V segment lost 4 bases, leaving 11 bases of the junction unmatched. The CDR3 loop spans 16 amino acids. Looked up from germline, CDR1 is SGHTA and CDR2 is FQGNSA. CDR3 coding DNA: TGTGCCAGCAGCTACCACCAGCGGGAGATTGGAGAGACCCAGTACTTC. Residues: CASSYHQREIGETQYF.

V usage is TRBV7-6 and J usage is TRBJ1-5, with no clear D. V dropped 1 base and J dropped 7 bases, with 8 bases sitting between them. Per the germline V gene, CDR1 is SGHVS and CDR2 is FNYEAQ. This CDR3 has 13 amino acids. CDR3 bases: TGTGCCAGCAGCTTAGATCAGCACCAGCCCCAGCATTTT. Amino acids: CASSLDQHQPQHF. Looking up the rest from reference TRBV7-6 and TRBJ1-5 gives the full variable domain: GAGVSQSPRYKVTKRGQDVALRCDPISGHVSLYWYRQALGQGPEFLTYFNYEAQQDKSGLPNDRFSAERPEGSISTLTIQRTEQRDSAMYRCASSLDQHQPQHFGDGTRLSIL.

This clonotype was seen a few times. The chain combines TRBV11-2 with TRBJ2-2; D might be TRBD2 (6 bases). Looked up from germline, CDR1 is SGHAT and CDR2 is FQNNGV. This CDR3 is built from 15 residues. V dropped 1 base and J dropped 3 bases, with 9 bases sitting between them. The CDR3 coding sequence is TGTGCCAGCAGCTTAGTGAGCGGGTACACCGGGGAGCTGTTTTTT. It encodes CASSLVSGYTGELFF.

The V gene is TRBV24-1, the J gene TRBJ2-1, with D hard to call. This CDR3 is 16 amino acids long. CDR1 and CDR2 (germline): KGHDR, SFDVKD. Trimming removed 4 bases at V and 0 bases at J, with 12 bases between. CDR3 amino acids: CATSDPSETSYNEQFF. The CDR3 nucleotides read TGTGCCACCAGTGACCCGAGCGAAACCTCCTACAATGAGCAGTTCTTC.

CDR3 protein: CASSLSGGQPQHF. In DNA form, the CDR3 reads TGTGCCAGCAGCTTGTCGGGGGGGCAGCCCCAGCATTTT. The gene calls are TRBV5-5 and TRBJ1-5; maybe TRBD1 (5 bases). CDR1 and CDR2 (germline): SGHKS, YYEKEE (reference sequence). This CDR3 spans 13 amino acids. The V and J ends lost 1 base and 7 bases respectively, with 9 bases between them.

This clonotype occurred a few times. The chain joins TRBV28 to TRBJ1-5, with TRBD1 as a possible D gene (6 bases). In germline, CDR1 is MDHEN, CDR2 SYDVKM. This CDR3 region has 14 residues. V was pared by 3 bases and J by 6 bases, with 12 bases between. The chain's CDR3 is CASSLGGARQPQHF. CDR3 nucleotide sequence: TGTGCCAGCAGTTTGGGGGGGGCTCGTCAGCCCCAGCATTTT. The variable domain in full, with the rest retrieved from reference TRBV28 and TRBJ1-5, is DVKVTQSSRYLVKRTGEKVFLECVQDMDHENMFWYRQDPGLGLRLIYFSYDVKMKEKGDIPEGYSVSREKKERFSLILESASTNQTSMYLCASSLGGARQPQHFGDGTRLSIL.

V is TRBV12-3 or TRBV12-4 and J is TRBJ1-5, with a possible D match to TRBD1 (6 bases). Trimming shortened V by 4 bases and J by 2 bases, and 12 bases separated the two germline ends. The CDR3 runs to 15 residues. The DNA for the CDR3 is TGTGCCAGCAGTTCACTACAGGGTGGCAATCAGCCCCAGCATTTT. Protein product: CASSSLQGGNQPQHF.

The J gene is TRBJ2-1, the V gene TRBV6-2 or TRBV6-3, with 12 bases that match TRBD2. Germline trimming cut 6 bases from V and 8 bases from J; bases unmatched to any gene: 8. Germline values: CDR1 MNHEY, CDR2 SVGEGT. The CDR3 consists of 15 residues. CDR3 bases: TGTGCCAGCAGGAAAGGACTAGCGGGAAAAGATGAGCAGTTCTTC. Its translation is CASRKGLAGKDEQFF.

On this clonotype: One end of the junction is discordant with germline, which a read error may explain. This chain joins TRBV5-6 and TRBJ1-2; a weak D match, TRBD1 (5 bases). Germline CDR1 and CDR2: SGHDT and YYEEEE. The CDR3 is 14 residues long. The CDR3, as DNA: TGTGCCAGCAGCTTGGTGGGGCCTTACTACGGCTACACCTTC. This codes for CASSLVGPYYGYTF.

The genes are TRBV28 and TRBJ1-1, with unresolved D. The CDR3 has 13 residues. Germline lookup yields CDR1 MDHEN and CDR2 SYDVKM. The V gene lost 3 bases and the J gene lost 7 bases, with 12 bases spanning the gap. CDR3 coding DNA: TGTGCCAGCAGTTTCTTTGGGGAGGGTGAAGCTTTCTTT. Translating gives CASSFFGEGEAFF.

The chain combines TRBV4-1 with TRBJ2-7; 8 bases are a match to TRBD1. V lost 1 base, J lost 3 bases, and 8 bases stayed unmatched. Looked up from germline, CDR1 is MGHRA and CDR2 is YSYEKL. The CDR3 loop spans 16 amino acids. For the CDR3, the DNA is TGCGCCAGCAGCCAAGGTAACGCAGGGGGCTTCTACGAGCAGTACTTC. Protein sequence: CASSQGNAGGFYEQYF.

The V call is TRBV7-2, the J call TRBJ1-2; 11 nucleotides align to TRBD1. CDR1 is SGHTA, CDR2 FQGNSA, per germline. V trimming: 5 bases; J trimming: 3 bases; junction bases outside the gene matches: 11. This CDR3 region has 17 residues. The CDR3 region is CASSAAGTGGSHYGYTF. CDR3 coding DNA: TGTGCCAGCAGCGCCGCCGGGACAGGGGGATCTCACTATGGCTACACCTTC.

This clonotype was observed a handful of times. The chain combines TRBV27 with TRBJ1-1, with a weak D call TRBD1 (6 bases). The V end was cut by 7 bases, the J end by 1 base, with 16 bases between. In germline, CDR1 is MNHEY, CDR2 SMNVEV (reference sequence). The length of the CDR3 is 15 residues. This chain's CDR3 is CASTPGERGNTEAFF. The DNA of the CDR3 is TGTGCCAGCACCCCAGGGGAAAGGGGGAACACTGAAGCTTTCTTT.

The CDR3 sequence is CASTTGGKKLFF. As DNA, the CDR3 is TGTGCCAGCACGACAGGGGGCAAAAAACTGTTTTTT. The chain is built from TRBV28 and TRBJ1-4, with 10 positions matching TRBD1. The CDR3 is 12 amino acids. J was trimmed by 9 bases and V by 7 bases; bases with no gene match: 2. Germline CDR1 MDHEN, CDR2 SYDVKM. The full variable domain, with the rest looked up from reference TRBV28 and TRBJ1-4, is DVKVTQSSRYLVKRTGEKVFLECVQDMDHENMFWYRQDPGLGLRLIYFSYDVKMKEKGDIPEGYSVSREKKERFSLILESASTNQTSMYLCASTTGGKKLFFGSGTQLSVL.